This TCR beta chain was sequenced for a study of blood T cell repertoires in COVID-19. Across the whole study: COVID-19 samples collected from the United States, Italy and Spain covered acute and convalescent phases.

The germline V and J ends were trimmed by 2 bases and 5 bases, with 10 bases remaining between them. The CDR3 spans 13 residues. Assay: immunoSEQ multiplex PCR; the TCRdb copy retains only in-frame clones and omits some. The sample carries 200,000 or so clones, 75% to 90% recorded once. This receptor was obtained from a man aged 65 to 79 with active or convalescent COVID-19. Material for sequencing was peripheral blood. The rearrangement links TRBV23-1 to TRBJ2-7; D unresolved. TRBV23-1 is known as an ORF, though its function is uncertain. The CDR3 sequence is CASSQLTAHEQYF. DNA of the CDR3: TGCGCCAGCAGTCAACTCACAGCCCACGAGCAGTACTTC.